The source of this T cell receptor beta chain is a study of pediatric ulcerative colitis. Study information: Ulcerative colitis patients had pancolitis or left-sided colitis, with confirming histology.

Measured with immunoSEQ multiplex PCR; TCRdb has only the in-frame clones, and not every one. Among 60,000 to 75,000 clones listed, 70% to 80% were seen once. V lost 6 bases to trimming and J lost 4 bases, with 18 bases between them. Germline V gene lookup returns CDR1 MNHNY and CDR2 SVGAGI (reference sequence). The CDR3 is 15 amino acids. V and J are TRBV6-6 and TRBJ2-5; possibly TRBD2 for D (6 bases). This TCR came from a boy under 18 with moderate ulcerative colitis. Sequencing was performed on blood. CDR3 DNA sequence: TGTGCCAGCAGGCGACAACCCGGGACTCGAGAGACCCAGTACTTC. This sequence encodes CASRRQPGTRETQYF.